The text below deals with one T cell receptor (beta chain). Its antigen has not been determined. No much larger clone is present one base from it, and per-base qualities are unavailable. The data stem from a study of T cell responses to AZD1222 COVID-19 vaccine (dated by TCRdb to about 2021). Broadly, across the study: TCR sequencing was performed for 230 to 250 trial participants, of whom about 210 were given two doses of AZD1222 and roughly 25 were given two doses of MenACWY control vaccine. Trial participants were enrolled by age into subgroups of 18-55, 56-69 and 70-plus years, and around 140, 26 and 57 TCR-sequenced participants, respectively, were included in these subgroups. What the work shows at the level of the full study, not this receptor alone: Conclusions about previously exposed vaccinees are limited because only a handful of AZD1222 recipients were SARS-CoV-2 seropositive at baseline. Most participants were white British and females outnumbered males, and the authors suggested that clonal diversity may have been underestimated. Epitopes outside the regions mutated in the B.1.351 and B.1.1.7 variants were reportedly recognized by nearly half of the unique spike-specific TCRs. In the small 56-69-year group, the increase in depth fell short of significance, most likely because of low power. Vaccine-associated CD4 TCRs spanned the whole spike protein, with dominant responses in regions 160-218 and 743-854. Because no samples from the day 14 peak response were available, repertoires could be characterized only after the peak T cell response. A significant rise in spike-specific TCR breadth and depth was observed after two AZD1222 doses relative to day 0 and relative to MenACWY recipients.

From the cysteine up to the phenylalanine, the CDR3 has a length of 15 residues. Kept here is only the CDR3 DNA, which spans 45 bases and is read in frame from base 1. From a lookup of the germline V gene, CDR1 and CDR2 are WSHSY and SAAADI. V and J are trimmed by 2 bases and 1 base, and the gene matches miss 3 bases of the junction. The CDR3 regions of human TCRbeta chains were analyzed by immunosequencing. Processing in the source paper ran as follows. TCRs in the repertoires were compared against a reference library of SARS-CoV-2-specific TCRs that had been generated with the MIRA antigen-specificity platform. Breadth was defined as the fraction of unique TCRs that were SARS-CoV-2-associated, and depth was defined as the fraction of total T cells that were SARS-CoV-2-associated. Using the MIRA data, each spike-specific TCR was assigned both to the spike region to which the TCR was reactive and to a CD4 or CD8 class. Log10-transformed breadth and depth values were compared by one-way ANOVA with Sidak's multiple comparisons tests. TCRdb limited this immuneACCESS table to in-frame rearrangements with V and J called. A share of clones is missing; checked studies link under half to unresolved V genes, and the rest is unexplained. The D gene and trimming were derived from the DNA, and the V and J assignments and clone size from that table. Recorded for this sample are tens of thousands of clones; roughly 87% of them occurred a single time. The ten most abundant clones make up around a tenth of the sample.

What the time point label conveys for this sample: about 28 days (+/-7) after the second vaccine dose. AZD1222 recipients whose second dose came at about 4 weeks and those whose second dose came at about 12 weeks were combined into one group, since spike-specific TCR depth and breadth did not differ between the two schedules. Samples from vaccinated people were obtained from the UK trials COV001 and COV002, which included a single-blind randomized controlled phase 2/3 trial of AZD1222 (ChAdOx1 nCoV-19) in healthy adults. For TCRbeta chain sequencing, PBMC samples from trial participants were taken at day 0 and at day 28 after the second dose.

Sequenced here: peripheral blood, sampled 28 days after the second AZD1222 dose. The receptor comes from an adult who received the AZD1222 COVID-19 vaccine. The V and J segments used are TRBV10-2 and TRBJ1-1; 8 of the junction bases match TRBD1. The nucleotide sequence reads TGCGCCAGCAGTGAGCAGGGGGCCCAGAACACTGAAGCTTTCTTT. Its protein product is CASSEQGAQNTEAFF.